The sequence of this TCR beta chain was determined in a study of shared clonotypes between healthy human individuals. General observations from the study: Rarefaction analysis demonstrated incomplete sorted-subset sequencing notwithstanding large depth. Few donors restricted represented genetic and exposure-history diversity.

On this clone itself: Its target is not known.

It was into CD45RA+ naive and CD45RA-negative memory subsets that the CD4+ cells were split. The repertoire was sequenced with immunoSEQ multiplex PCR; TCRdb's copy has only in-frame clones and lacks some. The sample shows some 1.4 million clones, more than 95% of them seen only once. This clonotype originated in a man between 25 and 39 years old in good health. The sample comprised naive CD4+ T cells sorted from blood. Stated subset: CD45RA+ positively selected.

CDR3 sequence (DNA): TGTGCCAGCAGGCCGCCAGGACAGGGAAAGACTGGCGAGCAGTACTTC. Its translation: CASRPPGQGKTGEQYF. The genes are TRBV6-6 and TRBJ2-7; 8 bases map to TRBD1. The V gene's germline CDR1 is MNHNY and CDR2 SVGAGI (reference sequence). Trimming cost V 6 bases and J 6 bases; bases outside gene matches: 16. The CDR3 extends over 16 amino acids.